The next 12 T cell receptor beta chains were all read from a single sample in a study of control samples from healthy donors and cancer patients. The table came from immunoSEQ multiplex PCR; TCRdb's copy has only in-frame clones and leaves some out. The profile shows about 98,000 clones, around 80% of them singletons. The sample consisted of blood. Receptors originate from a man aged 55-75 years in good health.

This clone appeared a single time. V is TRBV24-1 and J is TRBJ2-2, with 9 nucleotides matching TRBD2. Per the germline V gene, CDR1 is KGHDR and CDR2 is SFDVKD. The CDR3 totals 18 residues. V shed 1 base, J shed 4 bases, and the junction held 9 bases outside the gene matches. This chain's CDR3 is CATSDLFAGGAATGELFF. CDR3 in DNA: TGTGCCACCAGTGATTTATTCGCGGGAGGGGCGGCCACCGGGGAGCTGTTTTTT.

This rearrangement joins TRBV30 to TRBJ2-5; 7 positions agree with TRBD1. The CDR3 contains 13 residues. With V trimmed by 5 bases and J by 2 bases, 5 bases remained unmatched. Per germline, CDR1 GTSNPN and CDR2 SVGIG (reference sequence). CDR3 bases: TGTGCCTGGGACACAGGGGCTCAAGAGACCCAGTACTTC. Its translation is CAWDTGAQETQYF.

This clone was detected once. The chain joins TRBV4-1 to TRBJ2-3; the match to TRBD2 covers 7 bases. Trimming took 4 bases from V and 2 from J; bases not matched to a gene: 9. The CDR3 is made up of 16 amino acids. Germline CDR1 is MGHRA and CDR2 is YSYEKL. For the CDR3, the DNA is TGCGCCAGCAGCCCTGCTGGCGGGAGTACCACAGATACGCAGTATTTT. It yields the protein CASSPAGGSTTDTQYF.

The chain combines TRBV10-2 with TRBJ2-1; TRBD2 agrees at 11 bases. The CDR3 loop spans 15 amino acids. Trimming cost V 3 bases and J 8 bases; bases outside gene matches: 6. Per germline, CDR1 WSHSY and CDR2 SAAADI. The CDR3 bases are TGCGCCAGCAGTGACGGTAGCGGGAGGGATTATGAGCAGTTCTTC. Translation: CASSDGSGRDYEQFF.

The chain has TRBV9 and TRBJ2-2, with 7 positions matching TRBD1. With 0 bases clipped from V and 4 bases from J, the junction kept 0 bases outside the gene matches. The CDR3 is 14 amino acids. Germline CDR1 and CDR2: SGDLS and YYNGEE. CDR3 DNA sequence: TGTGCCAGCAGCGTAGGGGACAGCACCGGGGAGCTGTTTTTT. Protein: CASSVGDSTGELFF.

The chain has TRBV11-2 and TRBJ1-3; D is ambiguous. From germline, CDR1 is SGHAT and CDR2 FQNNGV. The CDR3 totals 13 residues. V shed 5 bases and J shed 3 bases, with 8 bases lying between them. In DNA form, the CDR3 reads TGTGCCAGCAGCGGCCGACGTGGAAACACCATATATTTT. Translation: CASSGRRGNTIYF.

CDR3 nucleotide sequence: TGCGCCAGCAGTCCTACAGGGGAATATGGCTACACCTTC. Protein: CASSPTGEYGYTF. This rearrangement joins TRBV10-2 to TRBJ1-2; TRBD1 agrees at 7 bases. CDR1 WSHSY and CDR2 SAAADI come from the germline V gene. CDR3 size: 13 residues. Trimming took 5 bases from V and 5 from J; bases not matched to a gene: 5.

The DNA of the CDR3 is TGTGCCAGCAGCAATCCGCTGGGCGGGAGATTAGGGAATGAGCAGTTCTTC. Translation: CASSNPLGGRLGNEQFF. The V call is TRBV6-2 or TRBV6-3, the J call TRBJ2-1, with 7 nucleotides matching TRBD2. The CDR3 has 17 residues. V was clipped by 6 bases and J by 7 bases; unmatched bases: 18. Germline CDR1 reads MNHEY; CDR2 reads SVGEGT.

The chain couples TRBV7-9 to TRBJ2-1, with TRBD1 as a possible D gene (5 bases). The V and J ends lost 3 bases and 4 bases respectively, with 7 bases between them. Germline lookup yields CDR1 SEHNR and CDR2 FQNEAQ (reference sequence). This CDR3 spans 13 amino acids. CDR3 DNA sequence: TGTGCCAGCAGCTTCTCAGGGTACAATGAGCAGTTCTTC. It translates to CASSFSGYNEQFF.

The V call is TRBV4-2, the J call TRBJ2-5, with 15 bases aligning to TRBD2. J was trimmed by 5 bases and V by 1 base; bases with no gene match: 5. The CDR3 is 17 residues long. Germline CDR1 is LGHNA and CDR2 is YNFKEQ. This CDR3 is CASSQASGLAGGETQYF. As DNA, the CDR3 is TGTGCCAGCAGCCAAGCTTCCGGACTAGCGGGAGGGGAGACCCAGTACTTC.

The chain joins TRBV10-3 to TRBJ1-2, with no clear D. The CDR3 length is 13 residues. Germline CDR1 ENHRY, CDR2 SYGVKD. V lost 3 bases to trimming and J lost 7 bases, with 12 bases between them. CDR3 amino acids: CAISEPASTGYTF. CDR3 coding DNA: TGTGCCATCAGTGAACCGGCCTCCACTGGCTACACCTTC.

The chain has TRBV24-1 and TRBJ2-1; 8 nucleotides match TRBD2. The germline CDR1 and CDR2 sequences are KGHDR and SFDVKD. Unmatched junction bases numbered 6, after V lost 5 bases and J lost 7 bases. The length of the CDR3 is 14 residues. This chain's CDR3 is CATSGSGAMNEQFF. The CDR3 bases are TGTGCCACCAGTGGTAGCGGGGCTATGAATGAGCAGTTCTTC.